A selection of T cell receptor beta chains follows, all from one sample in a study of T cell changes during pregnancy in multiple sclerosis. Using immunoSEQ multiplex PCR, the repertoire was profiled, and TCRdb retains in-frame clones only, with some absent. The repertoire holds tens of thousands of clones, 90% to 95% seen once, with 2.5% to 3% in the top ten. The source material was peripheral blood, sampled in the third trimester of pregnancy. The receptor set was obtained from a female donor in good health, enrolled as a control in a pregnancy study. Each CDR3 is given with its conserved first and last residue. The D gene is left open where the match is weak. Rows give clone size only sometimes, using once, few, many, or a class for an expanded clone.

-	TRBV29-1	TRBJ1-2	-	TGCAGCCTCGACGGGGGAATCTATGGCTACACCTTC	CSLDGGIYGYTF
-	TRBV21-1	TRBJ1-2	-	TGTGCCAGCAGCCCAAGCGGGGGGGGGACAGGGAATCCAAGGGAGTGGGGCTACACCTTC	CASSPSGGGTGNPREWGYTF
-	TRBV18	TRBJ1-1	-	TGTGCCAGCTCACCCTTAACTAGGGAAGCTTTCTTT	CASSPLTREAFF
-	TRBV7-2	TRBJ1-6	once	TGTGCCAGCAGCCCAGTAGCGGGATCTCATTCACCCCTCCACTTT	CASSPVAGSHSPLHF
-	TRBV7-6	TRBJ2-2	once	TGTGCCAGCAGCTTATATTTACAGGCCACCGGGGAGCTGTTTTTT	CASSLYLQATGELFF
-	TRBV10-2	TRBJ2-1	-	TGCGCCAGCAGTGAAGGCGGGAACAATGAGCAGTTCTTC	CASSEGGNNEQFF
-	TRBV5-1	TRBJ1-1	-	TGCGCCAGCAGCTTATTACTCGGGGTTGGGAACACTGAAGCTTTCTTT	CASSLLLGVGNTEAFF
TRBD2	TRBV10-3	TRBJ2-2	-	TGTGCCATCAGTGATTTAGCGGGTAACACCGGGGAGCTGTTTTTT	CAISDLAGNTGELFF
TRBD2	TRBV4-3	TRBJ2-3	-	TGCGCCAGCAGCCAAGATGCGACTAGCGGTGCTCCATACACAGATACGCAGTATTTT	CASSQDATSGAPYTDTQYF
-	TRBV5-4	TRBJ2-3	-	TGTGCCAGCAGCTTGGACGGTAGAGCGGTAGCCACCACAGATACGCAGTATTTT	CASSLDGRAVATTDTQYF
-	TRBV5-6	TRBJ1-5	-	TGTGCCAGCAGCTTAGGGGTTGGCAATCAGCCCCAGCATTTT	CASSLGVGNQPQHF
TRBD2	TRBV2	TRBJ2-5	-	TGTGCCAGCGAAAGGCTAGCGGGGGGAGAGACCCAGTACTTC	CASERLAGGETQYF
TRBD1	TRBV6-4	TRBJ2-7	-	TGTGCTTTCGACAGGGGGAACTACGAGCAGTACTTC	CAFDRGNYEQYF
TRBD2	TRBV7-6	TRBJ2-7	-	TGTGCCAGCAGCGCGGGACTAGCGGGCAACTACGAGCAGTACTTC	CASSAGLAGNYEQYF
-	TRBV9	TRBJ1-1	-	TGTGCCAGCAGCTCCTTTGACACTGAAGCTTTCTTT	CASSSFDTEAFF
TRBD2	TRBV27	TRBJ2-3	-	TGTGCCAGCAGTAGGACTAGCGGGGGGATAGATACGCAGTATTTT	CASSRTSGGIDTQYF
-	TRBV5-1	TRBJ1-3	-	TGCGCCAGCAGCCCCTCCCCGACAGAAGCCCTCCGAAACACCATATATTTT	CASSPSPTEALRNTIYF
TRBD2	TRBV2	TRBJ2-1	once	TGTGCCAGCAAAGGGACTAGCGGGAGTTACAATGAGCAGTTCTTC	CASKGTSGSYNEQFF
TRBD1	TRBV7-2	TRBJ1-5	-	TGTGCCAGCAGCGGAGGGGGCGATCAGCCCCAGCATTTT	CASSGGGDQPQHF
TRBD1	TRBV7-2	TRBJ1-5	-	TGTGCCAGCAGTCCGCGGGGACAGAGCAATCAGCCCCAGCATTTT	CASSPRGQSNQPQHF
-	TRBV11-3	TRBJ2-1	-	TGTGCCAGCAGCTTAGATACCGGCAATGAGCAGTTCTTC	CASSLDTGNEQFF
-	TRBV7-2	TRBJ1-1	once	TGTGCCAGCAGCTCCATGACAGGCACTGAAGCTTTCTTT	CASSSMTGTEAFF
-	TRBV5-6	TRBJ2-1	-	TGTGCCAGCAGCTTTCTCGGGCTAGAGGGTAATGAGCAGTTCTTC	CASSFLGLEGNEQFF